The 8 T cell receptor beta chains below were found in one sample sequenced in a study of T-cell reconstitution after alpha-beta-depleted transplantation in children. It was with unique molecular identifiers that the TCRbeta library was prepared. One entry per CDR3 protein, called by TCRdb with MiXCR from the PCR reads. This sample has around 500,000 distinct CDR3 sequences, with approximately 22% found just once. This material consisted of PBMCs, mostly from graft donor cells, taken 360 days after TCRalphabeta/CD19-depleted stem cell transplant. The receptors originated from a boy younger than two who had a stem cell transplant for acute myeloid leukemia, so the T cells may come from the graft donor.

In nucleotides, the CDR3 is TGTGCCACCAGCAGAGATACCGGGGTAGCGGGGGGAGCCAAAAACATTCAGTACTTC. It specifies CATSRDTGVAGGAKNIQYF. The genes are TRBV15 and TRBJ2-4; 10 bases are a match to TRBD2. The CDR3 spans 19 residues. V shed 0 bases and J 0 bases; nucleotides not matched to a gene: 8. Germline loops: CDR1 LNHNV, CDR2 YYDKDF (reference sequence).

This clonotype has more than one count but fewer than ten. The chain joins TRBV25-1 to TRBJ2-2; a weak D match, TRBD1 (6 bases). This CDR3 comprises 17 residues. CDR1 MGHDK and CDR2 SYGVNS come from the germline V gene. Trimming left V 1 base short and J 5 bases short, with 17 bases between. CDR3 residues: CASSEWWQGLTTGELFF. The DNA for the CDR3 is TGTGCCAGCAGTGAATGGTGGCAGGGGTTGACAACCGGGGAGCTGTTTTTT.

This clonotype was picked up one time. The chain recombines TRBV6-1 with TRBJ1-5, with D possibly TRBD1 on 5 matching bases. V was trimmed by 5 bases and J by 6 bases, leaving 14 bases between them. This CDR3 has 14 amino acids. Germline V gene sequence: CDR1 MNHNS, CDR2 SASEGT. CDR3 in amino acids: CASSRGLFRQPQHF. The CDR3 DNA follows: TGTGCCAGCAGTCGGGGGTTGTTCCGTCAGCCCCAGCATTTT.

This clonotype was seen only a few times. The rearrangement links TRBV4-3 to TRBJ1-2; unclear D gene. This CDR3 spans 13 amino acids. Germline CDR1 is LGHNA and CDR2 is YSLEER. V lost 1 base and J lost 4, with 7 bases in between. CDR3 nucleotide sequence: TGCGCCAGCAGCCAAGGTTGGGGCTATGGCTACACCTTC. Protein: CASSQGWGYGYTF.

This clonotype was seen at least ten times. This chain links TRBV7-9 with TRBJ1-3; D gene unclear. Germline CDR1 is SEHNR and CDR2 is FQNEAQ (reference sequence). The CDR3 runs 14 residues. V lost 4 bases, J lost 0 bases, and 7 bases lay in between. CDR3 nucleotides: TGTGCCAGCAGCTCGTTGAGCTCTGGAAACACCATATATTTT. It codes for CASSSLSSGNTIYF.

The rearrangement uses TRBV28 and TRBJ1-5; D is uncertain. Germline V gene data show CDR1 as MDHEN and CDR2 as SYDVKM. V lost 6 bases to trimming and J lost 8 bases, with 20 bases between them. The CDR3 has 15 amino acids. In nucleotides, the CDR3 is TGTGCCAGCAGCGCCTACCGGGAGTTTGATAAGCCCCAGCATTTT. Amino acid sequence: CASSAYREFDKPQHF.

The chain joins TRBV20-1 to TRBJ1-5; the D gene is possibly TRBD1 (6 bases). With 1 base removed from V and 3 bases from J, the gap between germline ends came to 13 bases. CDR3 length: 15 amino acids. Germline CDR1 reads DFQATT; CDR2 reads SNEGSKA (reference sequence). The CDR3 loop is CSARVDSHFNQPQHF. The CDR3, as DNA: TGCAGTGCTAGAGTGGACAGCCACTTCAATCAGCCCCAGCATTTT.

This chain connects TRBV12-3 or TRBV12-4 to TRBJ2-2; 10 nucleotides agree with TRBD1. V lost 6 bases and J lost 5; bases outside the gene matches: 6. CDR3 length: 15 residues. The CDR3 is CASSDRGRGTGELFF. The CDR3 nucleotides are TGTGCCAGCAGCGACAGGGGGCGCGGGACCGGGGAGCTGTTTTTT.